These 29 T cell receptor beta chains were all obtained from the same sample, sequenced in a study of blood T cell repertoires in COVID-19. Repertoires were generated with immunoSEQ multiplex PCR, while TCRdb's copy carries only in-frame clones and drops some. The top ten clones hold about 0.8% of a sample with approximately 300,000 clones, around 88% of them seen once. Input material: peripheral blood. The receptors originated from a man aged 25 to 45 with acute or convalescent COVID-19.

The V call is TRBV5-6, the J call TRBJ1-2; D uncertain. CDR3 size: 12 residues. The germline gives CDR1 SGHDT, CDR2 YYEEEE. V dropped 4 bases and J dropped 3 bases, with 7 bases sitting between them. This CDR3 is CASSTDYYGYTF. The CDR3 nucleotides read TGTGCCAGCAGCACGGACTACTATGGCTACACCTTC.

This clone showed up just once. The chain couples TRBV18 to TRBJ2-2, with D possibly matching TRBD2 (5 bases). Germline assignment: CDR1 KGHSH and CDR2 LQKENI. Trimming stripped 0 bases from V and 5 bases from J, with 13 bases between. The CDR3 covers 16 residues. The CDR3 loop is CASSPPRVPRTGELFF. CDR3 DNA: TGTGCCAGCTCACCACCGAGGGTCCCTCGGACCGGGGAGCTGTTTTTT.

This rearrangement joins TRBV5-1 to TRBJ1-2, with D perhaps TRBD1 (5 bases). Looked up from germline, CDR1 is SGHRS and CDR2 is YFSETQ. The CDR3 spans 17 residues. The V end was cut by 0 bases, the J end by 2 bases, with 17 bases between. This CDR3 is CASSLAKGLLPNYGYTF. The CDR3 nucleotides read TGCGCCAGCAGCTTGGCCAAGGGACTGTTACCAAACTATGGCTACACCTTC.

V is TRBV3-1 (or the pseudogene TRBV3-2) and J is TRBJ1-2, with 9 bases aligning to TRBD1. Germline V gene lookup returns CDR1 LGHDT and CDR2 YNNKEL (reference sequence). The CDR3 length is 14 residues. V lost 1 base and J lost 8; bases outside the gene matches: 5. CDR3 sequence (DNA): TGTGCCAGCAGCCAAGGGACAGGGGTTGGGGGCTACACCTTC. Translated, it gives CASSQGTGVGGYTF.

The CDR3 bases are TGTGCCAGCAGCCAAGGAGGGAGAAACAATCAGCCCCAGCATTTT. Its protein product is CASSQGGRNNQPQHF. The chain employs TRBV3-1 (or the pseudogene TRBV3-2) and TRBJ1-5; D is unclear. This CDR3 contains 15 residues. V lost 1 base, J lost 3 bases, and 10 bases lay in between. Germline CDR1 and CDR2: LGHDT and YNNKEL (reference sequence).

This clone appeared once. The chain couples TRBV5-1 to TRBJ1-1, with 7 bases lining up with TRBD1. Trimming took 4 bases from V and 3 from J; bases not matched to a gene: 6. CDR3 length: 14 amino acids. Germline assignment: CDR1 SGHRS and CDR2 YFSETQ. CDR3 protein: CASSVQGQDTEAFF. The DNA for the CDR3 is TGCGCCAGCAGCGTACAGGGGCAAGACACTGAAGCTTTCTTT.

As for this clone: Additional DNA sequences in this sample encode the identical CDR3. The chain couples TRBV7-9 to TRBJ1-5; TRBD1 might be the D (5 bases). This CDR3 spans 14 amino acids. Trimming stripped 5 bases from V and 4 bases from J, with 12 bases between. CDR1 and CDR2 from the germline V gene are SEHNR and FQNEAQ (reference sequence). CDR3 sequence reads: CASSPGGGNQPQHF. The CDR3 DNA sequence: TGTGCCAGCAGCCCCGGGGGGGGGAATCAGCCCCAGCATTTT.

The chain uses TRBV7-9 and TRBJ2-3, with TRBD1 as a possible D gene (5 bases). This CDR3 spans 14 amino acids. The germline V gene encodes CDR1 SEHNR and CDR2 FQNEAQ (reference sequence). With 1 base removed from V and 0 bases from J, the gap between germline ends came to 5 bases. The CDR3 sequence is CASSLEGSTDTQYF. The CDR3 DNA reads as TGTGCCAGCAGCTTAGAGGGGAGCACAGATACGCAGTATTTT.

V is TRBV28 and J is TRBJ1-2; D is undetermined. Trimming left V 2 bases short and J 6 bases short, with 7 bases between. The CDR3 has 12 residues. Germline CDR1 is MDHEN and CDR2 is SYDVKM. The CDR3 DNA is TGTGCCAGCAGTTTACCCGGAGATGGCTACACCTTC. Translated: CASSLPGDGYTF.

The J gene is TRBJ2-1, the V gene TRBV27, with 8 positions matching TRBD1. Germline V CDR1 and CDR2: MNHEY, SMNVEV (reference sequence). The CDR3 runs 20 residues. V lost 3 bases to trimming and J lost 8 bases; unmatched junction nucleotides: 24. The CDR3 is CASSFRGRLLGAGGLDEQFF. Here the CDR3 DNA reads TGTGCCAGCAGTTTCAGGGGGCGGCTTTTAGGAGCGGGTGGCTTGGATGAGCAGTTCTTC.

This clone is a singleton in its sample. V gene TRBV19 combines with J gene TRBJ2-2; 8 bases are shared with TRBD1. V was clipped by 4 bases and J by 0 bases; unmatched bases: 1. This CDR3 spans 15 amino acids. Germline V gives CDR1 LNHDA, CDR2 SQIVND (reference sequence). DNA of the CDR3: TGTGCCAGTAGTACGGACAGGGCGAACACCGGGGAGCTGTTTTTT. Its protein is CASSTDRANTGELFF.

The chain employs TRBV28 and TRBJ2-1; 10 bases are a match to TRBD2. The trim removed 2 bases at V and 6 bases at J, leaving 13 bases unmatched. Germline CDR1 MDHEN, CDR2 SYDVKM. There are 18 residues in the CDR3. This CDR3 reads CASSLTSGVLSISNEQFF. The CDR3, as DNA: TGTGCCAGCAGTTTAACTAGCGGGGTCCTCTCAATATCCAATGAGCAGTTCTTC. The full variable domain, its missing parts supplied by reference TRBV28 and TRBJ2-1, is DVKVTQSSRYLVKRTGEKVFLECVQDMDHENMFWYRQDPGLGLRLIYFSYDVKMKEKGDIPEGYSVSREKKERFSLILESASTNQTSMYLCASSLTSGVLSISNEQFFGPGTRLTVL.

The chain uses TRBV5-1 and TRBJ1-1; D unresolved. Germline V gene lookup returns CDR1 SGHRS and CDR2 YFSETQ. The CDR3 loop spans 15 amino acids. Trimming took off 4 bases at V and 1 base at J, with 14 bases between the two ends. CDR3 DNA: TGCGCCAGCAGCCTGACAAGAGTCTCGAACACTGAAGCTTTCTTT. It specifies CASSLTRVSNTEAFF. The full variable domain, in which reference TRBV5-1 and TRBJ1-1 provide the parts outside the CDR3, is KAGVTQTPRYLIKTRGQQVTLSCSPISGHRSVSWYQQTPGQGLQFLFEYFSETQRNKGNFPGRFSGRQFSNSRSEMNVSTLELGDSALYLCASSLTRVSNTEAFFGQGTRLTVV.

The chain links TRBV6-5 to TRBJ2-5; D is unresolved. Deletions cut 7 bases from V and 2 bases from J, with 5 bases between. The CDR3 sequence is 11 residues long. Germline-derived CDR1 and CDR2 are MNHEY and SVGAGI. The CDR3 sequence is CASTRQETQYF. CDR3 bases: TGTGCCAGCACCAGGCAAGAGACCCAGTACTTC.

The rearrangement joins TRBV9 to TRBJ1-1, with TRBD1 matching 7 bases. With V trimmed by 0 bases and J by 8 bases, 4 bases remained unmatched. Germline V lookup: CDR1 SGDLS, CDR2 YYNGEE. This CDR3 contains 13 residues. The CDR3 bases are TGTGCCAGCAGCGTAGCCATGGACAGGGAAGCTTTCTTT. Protein: CASSVAMDREAFF.

The genes are TRBV19 and TRBJ2-5; the match to TRBD1 covers 7 bases. The length of the CDR3 is 15 residues. Trimming removed 0 bases from V and 1 base from J; junction bases left unmatched: 2. Germline V CDR1 and CDR2: LNHDA, SQIVND (reference sequence). CDR3 residues: CASSIDGTVQETQYF. The CDR3 nucleotides read TGTGCCAGTAGTATAGATGGGACAGTCCAAGAGACCCAGTACTTC.

The genes are TRBV7-9 and TRBJ2-5, with D possibly TRBD2 on 5 matching bases. The V end was cut by 4 bases, the J end by 7 bases, with 19 bases between. The CDR3 has 15 residues. From germline, CDR1 is SEHNR and CDR2 FQNEAQ (reference sequence). CDR3 in amino acids: CASSSTTSTWGTQYF. The CDR3, as DNA: TGTGCCAGCAGCTCGACTACTTCAACGTGGGGGACCCAGTACTTC.

CDR3 sequence: CAISDLTSGRETQYF. CDR3 in DNA: TGTGCCATCAGTGATTTGACTAGCGGGAGGGAGACCCAGTACTTC. The chain combines TRBV10-3 with TRBJ2-5, with 13 bases matching TRBD2. The CDR3 totals 15 residues. V shed 3 bases and J 5 bases; nucleotides not matched to a gene: 3. The germline V gene encodes CDR1 ENHRY and CDR2 SYGVKD.

The chain employs TRBV5-1 and TRBJ2-7, with no clear D. The CDR3 totals 14 residues. V was shortened by 0 bases and J by 0 bases, with 7 bases between the two germline ends. CDR1 and CDR2 (germline): SGHRS, YFSETQ. CDR3 in amino acids: CASSLEPLSYEQYF. The CDR3 DNA sequence: TGCGCCAGCAGCTTGGAGCCTCTCTCCTACGAGCAGTACTTC. Supplemented by reference TRBV5-1 and TRBJ2-7, the full variable domain reads KAGVTQTPRYLIKTRGQQVTLSCSPISGHRSVSWYQQTPGQGLQFLFEYFSETQRNKGNFPGRFSGRQFSNSRSEMNVSTLELGDSALYLCASSLEPLSYEQYFGPGTRLTVT.

The V and J genes are TRBV28 and TRBJ1-2, with D maybe TRBD1 (6 bases). Germline V gene data show CDR1 as MDHEN and CDR2 as SYDVKM. There are 14 residues in the CDR3. V was trimmed by 3 bases and J by 2 bases, leaving 10 bases between them. The CDR3 DNA reads as TGTGCCAGCAGTTTCCGGGGGGCCAACTATGGCTACACCTTC. Translating gives CASSFRGANYGYTF.

This sequence joins TRBV3-1 (or the pseudogene TRBV3-2) and TRBJ1-2, with TRBD1 matching over 8 bases. Germline CDR1 and CDR2: LGHDT and YNNKEL (reference sequence). This CDR3 is built from 14 residues. V was clipped by 3 bases and J by 4 bases; unmatched bases: 4. CDR3 sequence reads: CASSHNDRGYGYTF. The CDR3 DNA is TGTGCCAGCAGCCATAACGACAGGGGCTATGGCTACACCTTC.

This sequence joins TRBV7-9 and TRBJ1-4; D call uncertain. The CDR3 length is 15 residues. The ends were cut back, 5 bases at V and 3 bases at J, with 13 bases in the middle. Germline values: CDR1 SEHNR, CDR2 FQNEAQ (reference sequence). The CDR3 nucleotides read TGTGCCAGCAGCCTCACTTCGAACCCTAATGAAAAACTGTTTTTT. As protein: CASSLTSNPNEKLFF.

This clone was observed a single time. The identical CDR3 is also encoded by other nucleotide sequences in the sample. The chain joins TRBV3-1 (or the pseudogene TRBV3-2) to TRBJ2-3; the D is unclear. In germline, CDR1 is LGHDT, CDR2 YNNKEL (reference sequence). Trimming cost V 4 bases and J 2 bases, with 7 bases left between them. The CDR3 runs to 13 residues. The CDR3 region has the DNA TGTGCCAGCAGCCGGCAAAACACAGATACGCAGTATTTT. Translated, it gives CASSRQNTDTQYF.

This clone occurred once. This chain uses TRBV5-6 with TRBJ2-1; tentative D call: TRBD1 (6 bases). V lost 1 base and J 3 bases, leaving 14 bases between the germline ends. The CDR3 contains 16 residues. Germline CDR1 and CDR2: SGHDT and YYEEEE. The CDR3 bases are TGTGCCAGCAGCTTGTGGGGGACACCGTACTACAATGAGCAGTTCTTC. It specifies CASSLWGTPYYNEQFF.

V and J are TRBV20-1 and TRBJ2-7; TRBD1 might be the D (7 bases). CDR3 length: 17 amino acids. The ends were cut back, 3 bases at V and 5 bases at J, with 26 bases in the middle. Looked up from germline, CDR1 is DFQATT and CDR2 is SNEGSKA (reference sequence). The CDR3 is CSASAGQSFSGVDEQYF. The DNA for the CDR3 is TGCAGTGCTAGTGCGGGACAGTCCTTCTCGGGGGTCGACGAGCAGTACTTC.

This clone was seen more than once but under ten times. This sequence joins TRBV6-5 and TRBJ1-2, with D possibly matching TRBD1 (6 bases). Germline V CDR1 and CDR2: MNHEY, SVGAGI. Trimming stripped 2 bases from V and 5 bases from J, with 12 bases between. The CDR3 runs to 14 residues. The CDR3 DNA reads as TGTGCCAGCAGTTACACGAGGACAGAGTATGGCTACACCTTC. Protein: CASSYTRTEYGYTF.

The gene calls are TRBV5-1 and TRBJ1-6, with a possible D match to TRBD1 (6 bases). CDR1 SGHRS and CDR2 YFSETQ come from the germline V gene. CDR3 length: 14 residues. V lost 3 bases to trimming and J lost 7 bases, with 11 bases between them. The CDR3 protein is CASSSYQGNSPLHF. The DNA of the CDR3 is TGCGCCAGCAGCTCGTATCAGGGGAATTCACCCCTCCACTTT.

This clone was seen once. The chain has TRBV5-1 and TRBJ1-1; D gene uncertain. The CDR3 length is 11 residues. Germline loops: CDR1 SGHRS, CDR2 YFSETQ. Trimming shortened V by 6 bases and J by 0 bases, and 3 bases separated the two germline ends. The DNA of the CDR3 is TGCGCCAGCAATATGAACACTGAAGCTTTCTTT. Translated: CASNMNTEAFF. Variable domain in full (rest from reference TRBV5-1 and TRBJ1-1): KAGVTQTPRYLIKTRGQQVTLSCSPISGHRSVSWYQQTPGQGLQFLFEYFSETQRNKGNFPGRFSGRQFSNSRSEMNVSTLELGDSALYLCASNMNTEAFFGQGTRLTVV.

J is TRBJ2-1 and V is TRBV19, with D maybe TRBD2 (5 bases). The length of the CDR3 is 13 residues. V was shortened by 6 bases and J by 3 bases, with 9 bases between the two germline ends. The germline gives CDR1 LNHDA, CDR2 SQIVND (reference sequence). The CDR3, as DNA: TGTGCCAGTAGCTCCGGGGTCTACAATGAGCAGTTCTTC. Amino acid sequence: CASSSGVYNEQFF. Filled out from reference TRBV19 and TRBJ2-1, the complete variable domain reads DGGITQSPKYLFRKEGQNVTLSCEQNLNHDAMYWYRQDPGQGLRLIYYSQIVNDFQKGDIAEGYSVSREKKESFPLTVTSAQKNPTAFYLCASSSGVYNEQFFGPGTRLTVL.